This T cell receptor beta chain was retrieved from a study of circulating and synovial CD4+ cells in juvenile arthritis. TCRdb keeps only in-frame clones here, not all; method: immunoSEQ multiplex PCR. The repertoire holds tens of thousands of clones, with approximately 94% as singletons. Turning to this clone: Its antigen is not known.

CDR1 is PRHDT and CDR2 is FYEKMQ in the germline V gene (reference sequence). The CDR3 contains 15 residues. V lost 5 bases, J lost 5 bases, and 6 bases stayed unmatched. Findings and caveats of the study: Vbeta family usage analysis did not detect the pathogenic-like versus bulk difference. Some such blood samples were as oligoclonal as synovium.

The TCR sequence derives from a human donor with juvenile idiopathic arthritis. The sequenced material came from CD4+ T cells from blood. This sequence joins TRBV13 and TRBJ2-1; the match to TRBD2 covers 10 bases. CDR3 DNA sequence: TGTGCCAGCAGCAAAGCGGGGGGGCGGAACAATGAGCAGTTCTTC. Translating gives CASSKAGGRNNEQFF. Full variable domain (rest looked up from reference TRBV13 and TRBJ2-1): AAGVIQSPRHLIKEKRETATLKCYPIPRHDTVYWYQQGPGQDPQFLISFYEKMQSDKGSIPDRFSAQQFSDYHSELNMSSLELGDSALYFCASSKAGGRNNEQFFGPGTRLTVL.